This TCR beta chain was obtained from a study of coeliac disease. Study-wide background: The study queried TRBV7-2 bias without high-resolution HLA data. General study results and limits: Lower clonality than controls marked TRB and TRG repertoires from active celiac intraepithelial and lamina propria samples. TRB repertoires were largely private, with most amino acid sequences found in only one sample.

With 0 bases clipped from V and 5 bases from J, the junction kept 7 bases outside the gene matches. Germline CDR1 and CDR2: SGHAT and FQDESV (reference sequence). This CDR3 has 17 amino acids. Turning to this clone: Its antigen is not identified.

Measured with immunoSEQ multiplex PCR; TCRdb has only the in-frame clones, and not every one. The sample lists about 6,700 clones, 55% to 75% occurring once. The sequence was collected from a woman younger than 30 with active celiac disease. The chain has TRBV11-1 and TRBJ2-3, with 11 bases identical to TRBD1. Sequencing was performed on lamina propria lymphocytes from the gut. The CDR3 loop reads CASSLARLGQGVDTQYF. The CDR3 DNA reads TGTGCCAGCAGCTTAGCCCGGCTGGGACAGGGGGTAGATACGCAGTATTTT.